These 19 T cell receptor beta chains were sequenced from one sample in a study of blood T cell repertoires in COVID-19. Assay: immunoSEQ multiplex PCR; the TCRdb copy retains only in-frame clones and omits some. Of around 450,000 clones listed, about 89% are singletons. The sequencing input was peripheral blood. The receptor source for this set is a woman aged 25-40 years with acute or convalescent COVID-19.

CDR3: CASSQDVGLSNTGELFF. Written as DNA, the CDR3 is TGTGCCAGCAGCCAAGACGTGGGACTATCGAACACCGGGGAGCTGTTTTTT. The J gene is TRBJ2-2, the V gene TRBV4-2, with 7 bases matching TRBD2. V lost 0 bases and J lost 0; bases outside the gene matches: 4. Germline-derived CDR1 and CDR2 are LGHNA and YNFKEQ. The CDR3 is 17 amino acids.

The CDR3 sequence is CASTLLPDRGQETQYF. The CDR3 bases are TGTGCCAGCACCCTCCTCCCGGACAGGGGGCAAGAGACCCAGTACTTC. The genes are TRBV11-1 and TRBJ2-5; 10 bases fit TRBD1. V lost 7 bases and J lost 2; bases outside the gene matches: 10. The germline V gene has CDR1 SGHAT and CDR2 FQDESV (reference sequence). The CDR3 has 16 residues.

In nucleotides, the CDR3 is TGTGCCAGCAGTGGGGGGGCTAGCAATCAGCCCCAGCATTTT. Translated: CASSGGASNQPQHF. The V call is TRBV9, the J call TRBJ1-5; perhaps TRBD1 as D (6 bases). With 5 bases removed from V and 0 bases from J, the gap between germline ends came to 9 bases. There are 14 residues in the CDR3. CDR1 SGDLS and CDR2 YYNGEE come from the germline V gene.

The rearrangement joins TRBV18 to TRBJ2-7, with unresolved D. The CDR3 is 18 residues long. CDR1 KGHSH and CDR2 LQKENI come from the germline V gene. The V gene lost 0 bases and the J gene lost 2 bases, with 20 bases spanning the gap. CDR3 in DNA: TGTGCCAGCTCACCACCTCTGTCCCGGAGTACTAATACCTACGAGCAGTACTTC. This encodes CASSPPLSRSTNTYEQYF.

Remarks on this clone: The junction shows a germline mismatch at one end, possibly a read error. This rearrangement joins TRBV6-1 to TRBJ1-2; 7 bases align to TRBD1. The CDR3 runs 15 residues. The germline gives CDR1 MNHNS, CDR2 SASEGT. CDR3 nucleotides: TGTGCCAGCAGTGAAAGGAACAGGGGAGGAAAGGGCTACATCTTC. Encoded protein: CASSERNRGGKGYIF.

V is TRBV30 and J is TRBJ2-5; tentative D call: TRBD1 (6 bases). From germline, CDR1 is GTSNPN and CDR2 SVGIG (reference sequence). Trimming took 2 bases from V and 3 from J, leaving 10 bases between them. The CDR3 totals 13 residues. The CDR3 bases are TGTGCCTGGAGTCCGGGACAAAAAGAGACCCAGTACTTC. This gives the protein CAWSPGQKETQYF.

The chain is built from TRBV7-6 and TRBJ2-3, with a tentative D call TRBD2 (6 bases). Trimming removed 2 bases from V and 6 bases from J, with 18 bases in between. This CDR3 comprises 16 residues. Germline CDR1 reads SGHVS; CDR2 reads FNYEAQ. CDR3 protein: CASSLSTGVTGDTQYF. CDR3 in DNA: TGTGCCAGCAGCTTATCGACGGGGGTGACCGGGGATACGCAGTATTTT.

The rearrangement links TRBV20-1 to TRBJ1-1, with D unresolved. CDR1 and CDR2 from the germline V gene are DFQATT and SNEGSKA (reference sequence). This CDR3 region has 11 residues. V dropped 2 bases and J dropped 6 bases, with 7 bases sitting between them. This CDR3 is CSARNGAEAFF. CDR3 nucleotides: TGCAGTGCTAGAAACGGAGCTGAAGCTTTCTTT.

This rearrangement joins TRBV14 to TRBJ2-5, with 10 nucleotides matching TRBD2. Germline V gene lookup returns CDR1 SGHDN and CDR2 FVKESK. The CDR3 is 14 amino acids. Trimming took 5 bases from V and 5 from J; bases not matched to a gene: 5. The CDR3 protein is CASSNSGGTETQYF. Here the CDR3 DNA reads TGTGCCAGCAGCAATAGCGGGGGGACGGAGACCCAGTACTTC.

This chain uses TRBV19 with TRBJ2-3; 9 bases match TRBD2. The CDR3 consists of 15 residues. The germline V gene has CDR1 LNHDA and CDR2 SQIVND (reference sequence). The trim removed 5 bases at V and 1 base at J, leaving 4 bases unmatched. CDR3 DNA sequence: TGTGCCAGTAGTGCACGACTAGCGGGCACAGATACGCAGTATTTT. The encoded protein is CASSARLAGTDTQYF.

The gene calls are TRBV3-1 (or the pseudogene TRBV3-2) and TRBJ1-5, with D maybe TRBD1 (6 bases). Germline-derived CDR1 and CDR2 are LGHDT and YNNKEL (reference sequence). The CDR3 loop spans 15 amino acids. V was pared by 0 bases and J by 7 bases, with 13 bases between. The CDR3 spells CASSQDSSTGQPQHF. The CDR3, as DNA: TGTGCCAGCAGCCAAGACAGTTCGACAGGCCAGCCCCAGCATTTT.

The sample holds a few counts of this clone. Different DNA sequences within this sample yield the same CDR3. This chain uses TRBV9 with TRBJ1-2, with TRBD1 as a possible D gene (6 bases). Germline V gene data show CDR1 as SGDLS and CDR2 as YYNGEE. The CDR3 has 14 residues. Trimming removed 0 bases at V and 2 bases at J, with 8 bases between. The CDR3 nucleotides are TGTGCCAGCAGCGTAGGAACAGGGAACTATGGCTACACCTTC. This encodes CASSVGTGNYGYTF.

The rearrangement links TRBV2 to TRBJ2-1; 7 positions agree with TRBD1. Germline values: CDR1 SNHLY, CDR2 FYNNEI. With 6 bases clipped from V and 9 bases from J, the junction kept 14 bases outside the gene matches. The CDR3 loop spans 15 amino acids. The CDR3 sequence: CASRENRQGSIEQFF. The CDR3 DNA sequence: TGTGCCAGCAGGGAGAACCGACAGGGTAGTATTGAGCAGTTCTTC.

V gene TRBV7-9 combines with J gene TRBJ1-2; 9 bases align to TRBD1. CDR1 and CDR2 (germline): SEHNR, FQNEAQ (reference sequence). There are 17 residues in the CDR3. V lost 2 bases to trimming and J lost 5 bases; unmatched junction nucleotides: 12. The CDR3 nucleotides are TGTGCCAGCAGCTTAAGGGGCCGCGGGACAGGGAATTATGGCTACACCTTC. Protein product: CASSLRGRGTGNYGYTF.

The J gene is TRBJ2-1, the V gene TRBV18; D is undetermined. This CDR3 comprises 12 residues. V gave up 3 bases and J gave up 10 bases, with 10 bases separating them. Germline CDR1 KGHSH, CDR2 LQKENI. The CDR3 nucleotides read TGTGCCAGCTCACCGGAGAATTTCGAGCAGTTCTTC. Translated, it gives CASSPENFEQFF.

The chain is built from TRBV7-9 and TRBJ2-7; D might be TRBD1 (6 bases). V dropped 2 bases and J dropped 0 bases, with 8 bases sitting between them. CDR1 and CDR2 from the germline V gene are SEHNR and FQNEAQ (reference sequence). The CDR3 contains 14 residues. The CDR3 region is CASSLRDISYEQYF. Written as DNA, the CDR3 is TGTGCCAGCAGCTTACGGGACATCTCCTACGAGCAGTACTTC. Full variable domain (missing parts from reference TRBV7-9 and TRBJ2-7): DTGVSQNPRHKITKRGQNVTFRCDPISEHNRLYWYRQTLGQGPEFLTYFQNEAQLEKSRLLSDRFSAERPKGSFSTLEIQRTEQGDSAMYLCASSLRDISYEQYFGPGTRLTVT.

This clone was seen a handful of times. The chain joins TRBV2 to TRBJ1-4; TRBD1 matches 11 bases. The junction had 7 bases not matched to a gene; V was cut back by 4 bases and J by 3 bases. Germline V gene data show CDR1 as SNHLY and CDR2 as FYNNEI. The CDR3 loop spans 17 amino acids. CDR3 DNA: TGTGCCAGCAGTGTTTCAGGACAGGGGGCGCCTAATGAAAAACTGTTTTTT. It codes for CASSVSGQGAPNEKLFF.

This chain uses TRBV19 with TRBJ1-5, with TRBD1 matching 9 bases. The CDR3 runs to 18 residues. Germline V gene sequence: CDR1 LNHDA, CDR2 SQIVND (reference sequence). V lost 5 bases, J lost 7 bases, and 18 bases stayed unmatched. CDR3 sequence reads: CASSFVNSGTGIGQPQHF. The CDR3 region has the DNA TGTGCCAGTAGTTTTGTGAATTCCGGGACAGGGATCGGCCAGCCCCAGCATTTT.

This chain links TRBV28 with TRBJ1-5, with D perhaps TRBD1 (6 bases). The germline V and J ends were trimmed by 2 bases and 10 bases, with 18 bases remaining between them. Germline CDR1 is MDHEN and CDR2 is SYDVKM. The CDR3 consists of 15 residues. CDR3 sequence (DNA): TGTGCCAGCAGTTTAAGTACAGGGATTTATCGACCCCAGCATTTT. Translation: CASSLSTGIYRPQHF.